Listed below are T cell receptor beta chains from one sample, sequenced in a study of OX40 agonist ivuxolimab in advanced cancers. Generated by immunoSEQ multiplex PCR, the TCRdb table keeps only in-frame clones and is missing some. Of 65,000 to 75,000 clones listed, over 85% were seen once; the top ten hold roughly 1%. The sample consisted of CD4+ or CD8+ T cells sorted from blood, taken in a trial of the OX40 agonist ivuxolimab. Receptors were obtained from an adult with an advanced solid tumor such as melanoma, head and neck, liver or kidney cancer. Both conserved end residues are part of each CDR3. A D gene is named only where the DNA matches it firmly. Clone size is shown for a subset of rows, as once, few, many or a class of expanded clone.

. . TRBJ1-2 TRBV5-6 CASSSLQRWGYGYTF TGTGCCAGCAGCTCCCTCCAAAGGTGGGGCTATGGCTACACCTTC
. TRBD2 TRBJ2-5 TRBV4-1 CASSQGKTSGETQYF TGCGCCAGCAGCCAAGGGAAGACTAGCGGGGAGACCCAGTACTTC
. . TRBJ1-2 TRBV6-1 CASSEGVGIHYYGYTF TGTGCCAGCAGTGAAGGCGTCGGAATTCACTACTATGGCTACACCTTC
. . TRBJ2-1 TRBV25-1 CASTSSPNEQFF TGTGCCAGCACCTCCAGTCCCAATGAGCAGTTCTTC
. . TRBJ1-2 TRBV6-6 CASSYSGRTVNYGYTF TGTGCCAGCAGTTACTCCGGGAGGACTGTTAACTATGGCTACACCTTC
. . TRBJ2-7 TRBV6-6 CASSYSWDRRYEQYF TGTGCCAGCAGTTACTCGTGGGATCGGAGGTACGAGCAGTACTTC
. . TRBJ1-1 TRBV18 CASSPRQASGTEAFF TGTGCCAGCTCACCCAGACAGGCCTCGGGCACTGAAGCTTTCTTT
. . TRBJ1-1 TRBV7-2 CASSPLGGSEAFF TGTGCCAGCAGCCCCCTGGGGGGGTCTGAAGCTTTCTTT
. . TRBJ2-2 TRBV6-1 CASSLDRNTGELFF TGTGCCAGCAGTTTGGACAGGAACACCGGGGAGCTGTTTTTT
. TRBD1 TRBJ2-7 TRBV19 CASSIMDRAYEQYF TGTGCCAGTAGTATCATGGACAGGGCCTACGAGCAGTACTTC
. . TRBJ2-4 TRBV6-5 CASRGDFSKNIQYF TGTGCCAGCAGGGGGGACTTCTCCAAAAACATTCAGTACTTC
. . TRBJ2-4 TRBV28 CASSFWNSGTPILAKNIQYF TGTGCCAGCAGTTTTTGGAACTCCGGGACACCCATACTAGCCAAAAACATTCAGTACTTC
. . TRBJ1-2 TRBV11-2 CASSLDPLRTTGAPYGYTF TGTGCCAGCAGCTTAGATCCCCTCCGTACTACAGGAGCACCCTATGGCTACACCTTC
. . TRBJ1-1 TRBV18 CASSPTSRTEAFF TGTGCCAGCTCACCGACATCCAGGACTGAAGCTTTCTTT
. . TRBJ2-5 TRBV7-9 CASSLDRETQYF TGTGCCAGCAGCTTAGATCGAGAGACCCAGTACTTC
. . TRBJ1-1 TRBV6-6 CASSQGLQNTEAFF TGTGCCAGCAGTCAGGGTTTACAGAACACTGAAGCTTTCTTT
. . TRBJ2-3 TRBV5-1 CASSSGHRTDTQYF TGCGCCAGCAGCTCCGGACACCGCACAGATACGCAGTATTTT
. . TRBJ2-2 TRBV2 CASSMGPGDTGELFF TGTGCCAGCAGTATGGGACCGGGGGACACCGGGGAGCTGTTTTTT
. . TRBJ2-7 TRBV14 CASSRQRASYEQYF TGTGCCAGCAGCCGACAAAGGGCCTCCTACGAGCAGTACTTC
. . TRBJ1-1 TRBV7-9 CASSLETGTEAFF TGTGCCAGCAGCTTGGAGACAGGTACTGAAGCTTTCTTT
once . TRBJ2-5 TRBV11-2 CASSSGQTETQYF TGTGCCAGCAGCTCGGGCCAGACAGAGACCCAGTACTTC
. . TRBJ1-4 TRBV2 CASTQGASTNEKLFF TGTGCCAGCACGCAGGGCGCCTCAACTAATGAAAAACTGTTTTTT
. . TRBJ2-3 TRBV4-1 CASSLSGTLITDTQYF TGCGCCAGCAGCCTTTCCGGGACACTAATCACAGATACGCAGTATTTT
few . TRBJ2-3 TRBV10-3 CAISGRLETDTQYF TGTGCCATCAGTGGGCGACTAGAAACAGATACGCAGTATTTT
. . TRBJ2-3 TRBV7-8 CASSPVTGRDTQYF TGTGCCAGCAGCCCGGTGACAGGACGGGATACGCAGTATTTT
. TRBD1 TRBJ1-5 TRBV10-3 CAISESRGQGLPQHF TGTGCCATCAGTGAGTCGAGAGGACAGGGGTTGCCCCAGCATTTT
. TRBD1 TRBJ1-1 TRBV6-5 CASSEQGGNTEAFF TGTGCCAGCAGTGAACAGGGGGGGAACACTGAAGCTTTCTTT
. TRBD1 TRBJ1-1 TRBV5-1 CASREGQVNTEAFF TGCGCCAGCAGAGAGGGACAGGTGAACACTGAAGCTTTCTTT
. TRBD1 TRBJ2-7 TRBV18 CASSQRTGDHEQYF TGTGCCAGCTCACAAAGGACAGGGGACCACGAGCAGTACTTC
. TRBD1 TRBJ1-6 TRBV18 CASSSTGGSPLHF TGTGCCAGCTCTTCGACAGGGGGTTCACCCCTCCACTTT
. . TRBJ2-2 TRBV5-4 CASTIRTVRNTGELFF TGTGCCAGCACCATTAGGACAGTCAGAAACACCGGGGAGCTGTTTTTT
. . TRBJ2-7 TRBV5-1 CASGRQGSYEQYF TGCGCCAGCGGGCGCCAGGGATCCTACGAGCAGTACTTC
. TRBD1 TRBJ1-2 TRBV18 CASSLGQGVGYTF TGTGCCAGCTCTCTGGGACAGGGTGTTGGCTACACCTTC
. TRBD1 TRBJ1-5 TRBV5-1 CASSLGDSPYQPQHF TGCGCCAGCAGCTTGGGGGACAGCCCTTATCAGCCCCAGCATTTT
. . TRBJ1-5 TRBV6-5 CASSYGQLNQPQHF TGTGCCAGCAGTTACGGACAGTTAAATCAGCCCCAGCATTTT
. TRBD1 TRBJ1-1 TRBV5-1 CASSSDRGTEAFF TGCGCCAGCAGCTCGGACAGGGGCACTGAAGCTTTCTTT
. TRBD2 TRBJ2-3 TRBV5-1 CASSLAGGFADTQYF TGCGCCAGCAGCTTAGCGGGGGGCTTCGCAGATACGCAGTATTTT
. TRBD1 TRBJ1-4 TRBV5-8 CASSPHPGQHEKLFF TGTGCCAGCAGCCCTCACCCGGGACAGCATGAAAAACTGTTTTTT
. . TRBJ1-2 TRBV5-1 CASSLAGGGLSYGYTF TGCGCCAGCAGCTTGGCCGGGGGGGGCCTTTCCTATGGCTACACCTTC
. TRBD1 TRBJ1-6 TRBV10-2 CASSEWTGFSSYNSPLHF TGCGCCAGCAGTGAGTGGACAGGATTTAGCTCCTATAATTCACCCCTCCACTTT
. TRBD1 TRBJ2-3 TRBV10-3 CAIRQTGTTDTQYF TGTGCCATCAGACAGACAGGGACCACAGATACGCAGTATTTT
. . TRBJ1-1 TRBV5-6 CASSPQDRNTEAFF TGTGCCAGCAGCCCCCAGGACAGAAACACTGAAGCTTTCTTT
. TRBD1 TRBJ1-2 TRBV7-2 CASSSNRGGYTF TGTGCCAGCAGCTCCAACAGGGGCGGCTACACCTTC
. . TRBJ2-3 TRBV30 CAWIRRGDTQYF TGTGCCTGGATACGACGGGGAGATACGCAGTATTTT
. . TRBJ1-1 TRBV9 CASTLIRGFGEAFF TGTGCCAGCACCCTAATTCGGGGCTTCGGTGAAGCTTTCTTT
. TRBD2 TRBJ2-3 TRBV4-1 CASSQVFRRDYTTDTQYF TGCGCCAGCAGCCAAGTTTTCCGCCGGGACTATACCACAGATACGCAGTATTTT
. . TRBJ1-2 TRBV14 CASSPGLSYGYTF TGTGCCAGTTCACCAGGGTTAAGCTATGGCTACACCTTC
. . TRBJ1-5 TRBV10-3 CATSKTNSNQPQHF TGTGCCACTTCTAAGACAAATAGCAATCAGCCCCAGCATTTT
. . TRBJ2-7 TRBV6-5 CASRRGGPYEQYF TGTGCCAGCAGACGGGGCGGACCCTACGAGCAGTACTTC
. . TRBJ1-1 TRBV5-1 CASSLRRQGTEAFF TGCGCCAGCAGCCTACGTAGGCAGGGCACTGAAGCTTTCTTT
. . TRBJ1-2 TRBV6-1 CASSIGTSPYGYTF TGTGCCAGCAGTATAGGGACATCCCCATATGGCTACACCTTC
. . TRBJ2-2 TRBV5-1 CASSLAVPPTGELFF TGCGCCAGCAGCTTGGCTGTGCCTCCCACCGGGGAGCTGTTTTTT